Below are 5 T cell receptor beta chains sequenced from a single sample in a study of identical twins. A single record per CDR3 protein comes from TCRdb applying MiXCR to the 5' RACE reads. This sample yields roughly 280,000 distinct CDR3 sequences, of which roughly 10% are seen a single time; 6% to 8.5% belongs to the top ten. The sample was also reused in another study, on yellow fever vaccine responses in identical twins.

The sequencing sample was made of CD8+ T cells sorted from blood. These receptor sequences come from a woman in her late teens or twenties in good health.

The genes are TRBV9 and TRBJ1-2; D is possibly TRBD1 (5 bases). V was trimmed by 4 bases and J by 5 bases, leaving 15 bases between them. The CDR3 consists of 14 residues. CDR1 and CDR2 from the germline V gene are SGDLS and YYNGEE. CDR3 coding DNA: TGTGCCAGCAGCCCCGTGGGGGATTCTTATGGCTACACCTTC. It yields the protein CASSPVGDSYGYTF.

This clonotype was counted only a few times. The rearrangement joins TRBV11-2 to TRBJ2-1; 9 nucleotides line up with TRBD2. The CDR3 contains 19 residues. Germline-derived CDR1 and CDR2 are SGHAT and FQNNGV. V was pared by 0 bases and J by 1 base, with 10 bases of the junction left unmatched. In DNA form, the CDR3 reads TGTGCCAGCAGCTTAGAGGGAGTAGCGGGAGTTAGGTCCTACAATGAGCAGTTCTTC. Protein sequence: CASSLEGVAGVRSYNEQFF.

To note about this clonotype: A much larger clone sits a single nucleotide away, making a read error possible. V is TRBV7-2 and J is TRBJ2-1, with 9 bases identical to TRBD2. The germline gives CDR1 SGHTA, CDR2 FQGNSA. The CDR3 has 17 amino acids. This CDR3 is CASSLRGLAGPYDEQFF. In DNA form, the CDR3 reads TGTGCCAGCAGCCTGAGAGGGCTAGCGGGACCCTACGATGAGCAGTTCTTC.

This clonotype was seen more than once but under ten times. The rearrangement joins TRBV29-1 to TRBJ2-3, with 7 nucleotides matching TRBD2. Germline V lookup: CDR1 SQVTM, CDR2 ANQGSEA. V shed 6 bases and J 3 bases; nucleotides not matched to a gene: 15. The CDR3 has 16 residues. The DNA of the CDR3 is TGCAGCGTGAGCGACCCGCAGAGCGGGGTGACAGATACGCAGTATTTT. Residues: CSVSDPQSGVTDTQYF.

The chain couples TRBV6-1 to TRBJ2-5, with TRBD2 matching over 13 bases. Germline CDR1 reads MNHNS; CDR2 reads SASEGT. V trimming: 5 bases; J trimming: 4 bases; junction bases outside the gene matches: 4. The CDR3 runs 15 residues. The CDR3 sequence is CASSSRLAGGETQYF. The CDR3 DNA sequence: TGTGCCAGCAGTAGTAGACTAGCGGGAGGAGAGACCCAGTACTTC.